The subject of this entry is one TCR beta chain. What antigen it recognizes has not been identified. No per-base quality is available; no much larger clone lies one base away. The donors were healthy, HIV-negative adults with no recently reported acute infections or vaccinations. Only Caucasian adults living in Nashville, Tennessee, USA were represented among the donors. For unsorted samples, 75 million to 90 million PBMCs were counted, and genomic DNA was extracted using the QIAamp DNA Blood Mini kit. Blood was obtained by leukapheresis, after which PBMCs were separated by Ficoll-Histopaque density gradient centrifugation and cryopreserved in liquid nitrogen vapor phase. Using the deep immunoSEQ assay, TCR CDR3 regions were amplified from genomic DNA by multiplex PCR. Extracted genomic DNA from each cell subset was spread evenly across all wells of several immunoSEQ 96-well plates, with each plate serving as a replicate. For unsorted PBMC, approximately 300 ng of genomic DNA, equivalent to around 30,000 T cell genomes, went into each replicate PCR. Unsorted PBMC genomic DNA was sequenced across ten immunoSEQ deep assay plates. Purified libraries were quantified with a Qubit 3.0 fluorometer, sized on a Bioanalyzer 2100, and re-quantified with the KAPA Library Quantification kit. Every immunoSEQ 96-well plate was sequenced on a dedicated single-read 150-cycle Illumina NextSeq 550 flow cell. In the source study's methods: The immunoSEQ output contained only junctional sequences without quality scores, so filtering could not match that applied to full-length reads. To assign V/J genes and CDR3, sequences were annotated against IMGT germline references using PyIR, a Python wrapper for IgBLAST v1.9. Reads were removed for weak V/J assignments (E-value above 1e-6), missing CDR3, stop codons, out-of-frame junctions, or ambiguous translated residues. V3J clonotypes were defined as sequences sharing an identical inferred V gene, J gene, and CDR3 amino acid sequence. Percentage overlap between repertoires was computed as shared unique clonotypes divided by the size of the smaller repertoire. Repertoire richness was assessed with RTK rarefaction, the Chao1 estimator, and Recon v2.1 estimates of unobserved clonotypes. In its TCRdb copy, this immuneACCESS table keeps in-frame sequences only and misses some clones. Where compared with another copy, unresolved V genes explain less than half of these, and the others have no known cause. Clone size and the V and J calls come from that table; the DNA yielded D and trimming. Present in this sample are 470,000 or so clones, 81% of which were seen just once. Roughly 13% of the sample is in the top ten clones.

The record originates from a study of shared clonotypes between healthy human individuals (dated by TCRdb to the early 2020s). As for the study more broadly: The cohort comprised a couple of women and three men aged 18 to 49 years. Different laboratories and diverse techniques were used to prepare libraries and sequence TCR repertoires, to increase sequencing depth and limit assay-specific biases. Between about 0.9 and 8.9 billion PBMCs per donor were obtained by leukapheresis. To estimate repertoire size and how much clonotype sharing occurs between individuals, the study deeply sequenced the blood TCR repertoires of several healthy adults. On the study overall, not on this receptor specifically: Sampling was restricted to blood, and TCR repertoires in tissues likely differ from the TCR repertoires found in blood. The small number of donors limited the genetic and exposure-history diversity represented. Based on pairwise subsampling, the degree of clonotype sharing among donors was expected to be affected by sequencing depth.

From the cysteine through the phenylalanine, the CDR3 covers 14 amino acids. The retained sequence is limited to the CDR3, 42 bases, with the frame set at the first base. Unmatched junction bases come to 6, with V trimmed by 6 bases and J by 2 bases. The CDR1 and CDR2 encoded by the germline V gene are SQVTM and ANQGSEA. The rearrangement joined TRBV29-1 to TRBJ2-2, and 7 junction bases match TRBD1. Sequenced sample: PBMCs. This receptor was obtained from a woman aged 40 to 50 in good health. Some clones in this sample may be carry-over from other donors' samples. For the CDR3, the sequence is CSVLGTANTGELFF. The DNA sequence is TGCAGCGTCTTAGGGACAGCCAACACCGGGGAGCTGTTTTTT.